This T cell receptor (beta chain) was identified in a study of identical twins. Study observations and caveats: Insertions were reduced in abundant cord blood beta clonotypes but not in memory repertoires.

TCRdb passed the 5' RACE reads through MiXCR, listing each CDR3 protein once. The sample contains about 900,000 distinct CDR3 sequences, 10% to 15% of which appear only once. As regards this clonotype: Antigen: not known.

Germline trimming cut 7 bases from V and 4 bases from J; bases unmatched to any gene: 10. The V gene's germline CDR1 is SGHVS and CDR2 FQNEAQ. The CDR3 is 15 amino acids. These records were also assigned to another study, of yellow fever vaccine responses in identical twins.

The TCR sequence derives from a woman aged 18-29 years in good health. Sequences were obtained from PBMCs. The rearrangement joins TRBV7-8 to TRBJ2-1; TRBD2 matches at 7 bases. Written as DNA, the CDR3 is TGTGCCAGCAACCGAGAGCGGGAACGGTACAATGAGCAGTTCTTC. Protein product: CASNRERERYNEQFF.